This T cell receptor (beta chain) was retrieved from a study of T cells in Graves' hyperthyroidism and ophthalmopathy (dated by TCRdb to about 2019). Broadly, across the study: Peripheral blood was sampled at the time of initial diagnosis, prior to any treatment. To identify distinguishing TCR V-J signatures, a discovery cohort of around 100 patients was used, comprising under 45 with Graves' ophthalmopathy and approximately 58 with stable Graves' hyperthyroidism. An independent validation cohort of under 20 hyperthyroidism patients and roughly 16 patients who later progressed to ophthalmopathy tested prospective prediction of ophthalmopathy. For training and testing, the roughly 97 patients in the discovery cohort were randomly divided in a 7:3 ratio. The study also compared thyroid tissue and blood T-cell repertoires from a handful of Graves' hyperthyroidism patients. After sampling, hyperthyroidism patients received methimazole starting at 30 mg daily, and ophthalmopathy patients received high-dose intravenous methylprednisolone. The paper reports TCR Vbeta CDR3 sequencing of more than 120 peripheral blood samples: around 41 ophthalmopathy, fewer than 80 hyperthyroidism and 17 progressor patients. The full study reports these points: A model built on a 13 V-J signature distinguished ophthalmopathy from stable hyperthyroidism, reaching over 85% sensitivity and around 81% specificity in cross-validation and 80%/75% in testing. Most expanded thyroid clonotypes (frequency above 0.001) were also detected in blood, a finding suggesting that blood repertoires may reflect thyroid immune responses. In validation, the model predicted progression to ophthalmopathy a median of roughly 6.1 months before onset, with approximately 68% sensitivity and about 72% specificity. Sample size was not statistically predetermined, and investigators were not blinded to group allocation.

The TCR beta CDR3 regions were amplified from the RNA transcripts. The TCR CDR3 was subjected to a first round of RT-PCR using the HTBI primer set and the Qiagen OneStep RT-PCR kit. Libraries were constructed in a second round of multiplex PCR, after which size selection and purification were performed. Paired-end sequencing of the libraries was performed with 100 bp reads on an Illumina HiSeq2000. On the study's bioinformatics: SOAPnuke was used to process the raw data, removing reads that contained adapters or uncalled bases, had a mean Phred below 15, or lacked an exact match to the constant primer or identifier. COPE v1.2.5 was used to merge the high-quality paired reads, and each unique nucleotide sequence was defined as a clonotype. MiTCR v1.1 was used to align the clonotypes against IMGT TRBV, TRBD and TRBJ reference segments. The analysis included only V-J combinations with a frequency above 0.0001, which together covered approximately 99% of the repertoires. A TCS score was defined as the ratio between F50 (clonal expansion) and ExV (chaos), using BLOSUM62-based TCRdist between CDR3 peptides within each V-J. Welch's t-statistics and random forest reduced roughly 530 V-J features to roughly 13, which were used in a naive Bayes classifier (R e1071). The raw public data were reprocessed by TCRdb itself: fastp quality trimming at Q25, MiXCR clonotype calling, in-frame beta chains only. CDR3 protein duplicates are merged, each entry listing the most common genes and DNA. The V and J calls, along with clone size, are taken from TCRdb and not from the paper's own processing. This sample gives nearly 600,000 distinct CDR3 sequences in total; around 14% of them show up just once. Of the sample, roughly 5.5% falls within the top ten clones.

The CDR1 and CDR2 encoded by the germline V gene (reference sequence) are MNHEY and SMNVEV. Inclusive of the bounding cysteine and phenylalanine, the CDR3 is 14 residues long. Only the CDR3 region is kept as DNA, spanning 42 bases read in frame from base 1. Trimming at the junction amounts to 4 bases on V and 7 bases on J, and the germline ends lie 11 bases apart. This clonotype was seen ten or more times. The antigen it recognizes is unknown. Base quality data are lacking; no much larger clone is found one base away. Hyperthyroidism patients were newly diagnosed, had a disease duration of under 2 months, and were aged 18 to 65 years. Exclusion was applied to patients with uncontrolled infections, other autoimmune diseases, pregnancy or lactation. Diagnoses were based on clinical symptoms, serum thyroxine and TRAb, thyroid ultrasound and orbital computed tomography. For progressor patients, blood was drawn at the first diagnosis of hyperthyroidism, before any ophthalmopathy symptoms had appeared. Ficoll-Paque density gradient centrifugation was used to isolate PBMCs from about 10 ml of fresh peripheral blood. Progressor patients were initially diagnosed with Graves' hyperthyroidism and developed ophthalmopathy during follow-up. Total RNA was extracted using Trizol reagent, and RNA quality was assessed on an Agilent 2100 Bioanalyzer.

The chain employs TRBV27 and TRBJ1-6; no D segment can be confidently identified. Source material: blood. This sequence was found in a woman in her thirties with Graves' hyperthyroidism that later progressed to Graves' ophthalmopathy. For the CDR3, the sequence is CASSSMAVNSPLHF. The base sequence is TGTGCCAGCAGTTCCATGGCAGTCAATTCACCCCTCCACTTT.